The 8 T cell receptor beta chains listed next were all sequenced from one sample in a study of CD8 T cells in Susac syndrome (dated by TCRdb to between 2018 and 2020). Library generation was performed with the immunoSEQ multiplex PCR assay. RNA was extracted with the RNeasy kit and about 0.45 to 1 ug was reverse transcribed using random hexamers. TCRdb reran the public reads through fastp at Q25 and MiXCR, keeping productive beta chains. Each CDR3 protein gets just one entry, which takes the most common genes and DNA from the rows behind it. In all, the sample holds approximately 74,000 distinct CDR3 sequences, and roughly 94% of those were seen once. The ten largest clones capture about 0.94% of the sample. Sequenced material: CD8+ T cells from PBMCs. The receptors derive from a human donor with Susac syndrome.

V gene TRBV5-6 combines with J gene TRBJ2-5; D might be TRBD2 (6 bases). V was clipped by 4 bases and J by 2 bases, with 18 bases between them. CDR3 length: 16 residues. Per germline, CDR1 SGHDT and CDR2 YYEEEE. The chain's CDR3 is CASSPGATEGQETQYF. The DNA of the CDR3 is TGTGCCAGCAGCCCGGGAGCTACAGAGGGGCAAGAGACCCAGTACTTC.

The sample holds one count of this clonotype. CDR3 nucleotide sequence: TGTGCCAGCAGCTTCGATGAGCAGTTCTTC. It yields the protein CASSFDEQFF. This chain links TRBV7-9 with TRBJ2-1; D call uncertain. There are 10 residues in the CDR3. V was clipped by 3 bases and J by 8 bases, with 2 bases between them. The germline CDR1 and CDR2 sequences are SEHNR and FQNEAQ (reference sequence).

The chain recombines TRBV6-4 with TRBJ2-2; TRBD1 matches at 7 bases. CDR1 is MRHNA and CDR2 is SNTAGT in the germline V gene. The V segment lost 4 bases and the J segment 4 bases; nucleotides outside the gene matches: 0. The CDR3 runs 13 residues. The DNA for the CDR3 is TGTGCCAGCAGTGGGACAGGCACCGGGGAGCTGTTTTTT. It translates to CASSGTGTGELFF.

This rearrangement joins TRBV29-1 to TRBJ2-7; D is uncertain. Trimming removed 4 bases at V and 2 bases at J, with 12 bases between. The germline gives CDR1 SQVTM, CDR2 ANQGSEA. This CDR3 contains 13 residues. CDR3 protein: CSVAIENPYEQYF. CDR3 coding DNA: TGCAGCGTTGCGATCGAGAACCCCTACGAGCAGTACTTC.

The chain carries TRBV21-1 and TRBJ2-3; the D call TRBD2 from the table was never checked on the DNA. TRBV21-1 is noted as a pseudogene. The CDR3 length is 20 residues. The CDR3 region has the DNA TGTGCCAGCAGCACCCATGTTCGGGACTCGGATAATCCAAACTCGGATACGCAGTATTTT. Protein product: CASSTHVRDSDNPNSDTQYF.

This chain connects TRBV4-1 to TRBJ2-2; no clear D gene. V lost 0 bases to trimming and J lost 7 bases, with 9 bases between them. Germline values: CDR1 MGHRA, CDR2 YSYEKL. The CDR3 covers 14 residues. The CDR3: CASSQDPAGGELFF. DNA for the CDR3: TGCGCCAGCAGCCAAGATCCCGCCGGCGGGGAGCTGTTTTTT.

In this sample, this clonotype turned up once. This chain links TRBV3-1 with TRBJ2-2; D is unresolved. The V end lost 1 base, the J end lost 1 base, and 4 bases lay between the germline ends. The V gene's germline CDR1 is LGHDT and CDR2 YNNKEL (reference sequence). The length of the CDR3 is 14 residues. CDR3 sequence: CASSQVRNTGELFF. The CDR3 DNA is TGTGCCAGCAGCCAAGTAAGGAACACCGGGGAGCTGTTTTTT.

V gene TRBV7-8 combines with J gene TRBJ2-2; D is undetermined. The ends were cut back, 1 base at V and 7 bases at J, with 7 bases in the middle. This CDR3 is 13 amino acids long. In germline, CDR1 is SGHVS, CDR2 FQNEAQ. CDR3 amino acids: CASSLGTFGELFF. The CDR3 region has the DNA TGTGCCAGCAGCTTAGGGACCTTCGGGGAGCTGTTTTTT.